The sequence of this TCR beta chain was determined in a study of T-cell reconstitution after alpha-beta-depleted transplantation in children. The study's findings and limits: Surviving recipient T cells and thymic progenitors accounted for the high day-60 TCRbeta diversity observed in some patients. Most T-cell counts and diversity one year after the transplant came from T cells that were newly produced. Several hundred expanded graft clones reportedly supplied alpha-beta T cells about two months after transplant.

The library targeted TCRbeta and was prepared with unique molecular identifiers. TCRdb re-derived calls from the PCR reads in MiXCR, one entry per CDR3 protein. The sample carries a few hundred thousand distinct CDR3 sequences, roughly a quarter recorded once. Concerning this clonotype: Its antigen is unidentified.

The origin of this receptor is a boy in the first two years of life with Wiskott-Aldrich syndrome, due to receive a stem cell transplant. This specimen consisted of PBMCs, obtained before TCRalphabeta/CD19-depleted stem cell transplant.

CDR3: CASSLGPQTVRASDTQYF. DNA of the CDR3: TGCGCCAGCAGCTTGGGCCCCCAGACAGTAAGGGCTTCAGATACGCAGTATTTT. The rearrangement joins TRBV5-1 to TRBJ2-3, with D possibly being TRBD1 (5 bases). Per the germline V gene, CDR1 is SGHRS and CDR2 is YFSETQ. CDR3 length: 18 amino acids. Trimming removed 0 bases at V and 4 bases at J, with 21 bases between. Filled out from reference TRBV5-1 and TRBJ2-3, the complete variable domain reads KAGVTQTPRYLIKTRGQQVTLSCSPISGHRSVSWYQQTPGQGLQFLFEYFSETQRNKGNFPGRFSGRQFSNSRSEMNVSTLELGDSALYLCASSLGPQTVRASDTQYFGPGTRLTVL.